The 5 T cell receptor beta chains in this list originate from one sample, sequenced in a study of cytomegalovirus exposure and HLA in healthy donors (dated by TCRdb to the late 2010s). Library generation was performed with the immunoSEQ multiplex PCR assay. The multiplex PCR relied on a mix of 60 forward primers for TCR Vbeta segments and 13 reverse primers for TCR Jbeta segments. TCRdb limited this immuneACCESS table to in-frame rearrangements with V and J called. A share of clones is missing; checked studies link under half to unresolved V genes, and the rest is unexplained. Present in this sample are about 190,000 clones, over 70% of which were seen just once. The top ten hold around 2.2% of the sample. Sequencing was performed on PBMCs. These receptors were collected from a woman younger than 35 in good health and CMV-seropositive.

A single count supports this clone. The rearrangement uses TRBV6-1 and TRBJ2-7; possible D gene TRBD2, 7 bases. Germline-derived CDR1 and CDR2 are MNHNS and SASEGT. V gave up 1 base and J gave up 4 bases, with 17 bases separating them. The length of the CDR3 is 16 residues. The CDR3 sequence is CASSEDVGGGSYEQYF. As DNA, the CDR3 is TGTGCCAGCAGTGAAGATGTAGGGGGGGGATCGTACGAGCAGTACTTC.

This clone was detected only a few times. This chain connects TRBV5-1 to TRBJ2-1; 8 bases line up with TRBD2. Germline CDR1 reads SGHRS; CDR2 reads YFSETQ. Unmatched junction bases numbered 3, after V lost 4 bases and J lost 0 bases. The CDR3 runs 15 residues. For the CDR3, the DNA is TGCGCCAGCAGCCCCGGGGGGGTCTCCTACAATGAGCAGTTCTTC. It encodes CASSPGGVSYNEQFF.

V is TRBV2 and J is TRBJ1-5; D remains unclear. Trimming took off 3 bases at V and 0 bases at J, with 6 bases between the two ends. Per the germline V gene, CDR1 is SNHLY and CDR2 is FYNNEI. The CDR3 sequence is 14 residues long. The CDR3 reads CASSDMYSNQPQHF. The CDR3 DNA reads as TGTGCCAGCAGTGATATGTATAGCAATCAGCCCCAGCATTTT.

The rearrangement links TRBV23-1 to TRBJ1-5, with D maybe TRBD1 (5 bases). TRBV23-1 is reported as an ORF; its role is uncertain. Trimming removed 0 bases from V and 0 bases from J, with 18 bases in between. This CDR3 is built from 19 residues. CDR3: CASSQSPVRRGDSNQPQHF. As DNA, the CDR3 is TGCGCCAGCAGTCAATCTCCCGTAAGGCGGGGGGATAGCAATCAGCCCCAGCATTTT.

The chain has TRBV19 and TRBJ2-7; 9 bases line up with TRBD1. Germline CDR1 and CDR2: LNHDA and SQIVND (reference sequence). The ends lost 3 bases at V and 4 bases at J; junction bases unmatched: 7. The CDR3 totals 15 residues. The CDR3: CASSMGTGTPYEQYF. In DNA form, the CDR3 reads TGTGCCAGTAGTATGGGGACAGGGACCCCGTACGAGCAGTACTTC.